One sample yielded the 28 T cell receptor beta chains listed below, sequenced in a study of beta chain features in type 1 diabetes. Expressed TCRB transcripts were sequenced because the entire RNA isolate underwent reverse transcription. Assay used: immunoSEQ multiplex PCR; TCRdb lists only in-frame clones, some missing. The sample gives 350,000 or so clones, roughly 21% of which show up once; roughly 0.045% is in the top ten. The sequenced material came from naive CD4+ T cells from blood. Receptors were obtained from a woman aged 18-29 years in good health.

CDR3 DNA sequence: TGCGCCAGCAGCTTGGAGACTCACCAGATTTCGCCCCTCCACTTT. Amino acids: CASSLETHQISPLHF. V gene TRBV5-1 combines with J gene TRBJ1-6; D unresolved. The CDR3 runs 15 residues. Trimming took 0 bases from V and 13 from J, leaving 17 bases between them. Looked up from germline, CDR1 is SGHRS and CDR2 is YFSETQ.

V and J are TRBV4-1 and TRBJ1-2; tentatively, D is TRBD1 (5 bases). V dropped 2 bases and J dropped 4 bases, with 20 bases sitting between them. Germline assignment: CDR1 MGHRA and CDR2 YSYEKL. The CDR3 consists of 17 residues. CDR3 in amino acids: CASSQKLQGRIGYGYTF. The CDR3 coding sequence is TGCGCCAGCAGCCAAAAACTTCAGGGAAGAATAGGCTATGGCTACACCTTC.

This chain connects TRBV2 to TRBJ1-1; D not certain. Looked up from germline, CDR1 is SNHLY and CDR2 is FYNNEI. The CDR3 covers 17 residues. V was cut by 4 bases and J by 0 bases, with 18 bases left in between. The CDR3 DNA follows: TGTGCCAGCAGTGCAATGGGTCAGGTGACCGTGAACACTGAAGCTTTCTTT. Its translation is CASSAMGQVTVNTEAFF.

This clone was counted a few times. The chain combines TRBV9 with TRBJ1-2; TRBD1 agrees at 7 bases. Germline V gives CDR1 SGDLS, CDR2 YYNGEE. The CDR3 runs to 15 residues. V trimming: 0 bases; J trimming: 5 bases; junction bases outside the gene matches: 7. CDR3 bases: TGTGCCAGCAGCGTAGAGCCAGGGGGGAAATATGGCTACACCTTC. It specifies CASSVEPGGKYGYTF.

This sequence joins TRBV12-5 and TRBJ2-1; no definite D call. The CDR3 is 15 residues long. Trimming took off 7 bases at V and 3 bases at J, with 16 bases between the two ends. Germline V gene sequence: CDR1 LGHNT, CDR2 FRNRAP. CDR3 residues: CASAPRLSDYNEQFF. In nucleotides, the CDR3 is TGTGCTAGTGCCCCGAGACTCTCAGACTACAATGAGCAGTTCTTC.

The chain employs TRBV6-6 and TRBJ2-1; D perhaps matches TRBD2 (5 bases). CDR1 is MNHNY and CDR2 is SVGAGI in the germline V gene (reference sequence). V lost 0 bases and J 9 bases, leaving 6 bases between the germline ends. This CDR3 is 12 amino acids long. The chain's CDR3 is CASSYSLAEQFF. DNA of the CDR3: TGTGCCAGCAGTTACTCCCTAGCTGAGCAGTTCTTC.

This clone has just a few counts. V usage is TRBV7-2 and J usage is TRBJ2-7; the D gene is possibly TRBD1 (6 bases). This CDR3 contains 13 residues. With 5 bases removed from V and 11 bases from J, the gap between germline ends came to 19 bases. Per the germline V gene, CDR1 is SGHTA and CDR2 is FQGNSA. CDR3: CASSPSHRAVKYF. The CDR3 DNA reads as TGTGCCAGCAGCCCAAGTCACAGGGCTGTGAAGTACTTC. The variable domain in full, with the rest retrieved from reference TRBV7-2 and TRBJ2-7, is GAGVSQSPSNKVTEKGKDVELRCDPISGHTALYWYRQSLGQGLEFLIYFQGNSAPDKSGLPSDRFSAERTGGSVSTLTIQRTQQEDSAVYLCASSPSHRAVKYFGPGTRLTVT.

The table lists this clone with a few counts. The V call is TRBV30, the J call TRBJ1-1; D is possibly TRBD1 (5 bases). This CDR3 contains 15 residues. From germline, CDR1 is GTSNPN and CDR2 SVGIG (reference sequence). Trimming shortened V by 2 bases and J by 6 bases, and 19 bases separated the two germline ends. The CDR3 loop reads CAWSRGGFLLPEAFF. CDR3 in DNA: TGTGCCTGGAGTAGGGGAGGGTTCTTGTTGCCTGAAGCTTTCTTT.

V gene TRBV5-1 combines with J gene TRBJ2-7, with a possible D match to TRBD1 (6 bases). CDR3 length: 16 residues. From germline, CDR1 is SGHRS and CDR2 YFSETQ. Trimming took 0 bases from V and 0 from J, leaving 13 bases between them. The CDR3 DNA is TGCGCCAGCAGCTTGGCCGACAGGATAAGCTCCTACGAGCAGTACTTC. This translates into CASSLADRISSYEQYF.

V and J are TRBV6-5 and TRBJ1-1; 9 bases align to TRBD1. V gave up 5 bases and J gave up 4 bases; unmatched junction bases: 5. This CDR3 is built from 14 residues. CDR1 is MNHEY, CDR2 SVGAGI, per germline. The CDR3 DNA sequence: TGTGCCAGCAGTCCACGGACAGGGGTCACTGAAGCTTTCTTT. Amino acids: CASSPRTGVTEAFF.

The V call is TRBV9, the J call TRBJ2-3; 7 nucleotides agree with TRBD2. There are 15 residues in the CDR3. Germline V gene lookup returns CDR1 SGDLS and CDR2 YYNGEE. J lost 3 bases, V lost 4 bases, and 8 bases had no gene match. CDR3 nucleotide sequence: TGTGCCAGCAGCATAGGGGCGGGAGTGACAGATACGCAGTATTTT. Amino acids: CASSIGAGVTDTQYF.

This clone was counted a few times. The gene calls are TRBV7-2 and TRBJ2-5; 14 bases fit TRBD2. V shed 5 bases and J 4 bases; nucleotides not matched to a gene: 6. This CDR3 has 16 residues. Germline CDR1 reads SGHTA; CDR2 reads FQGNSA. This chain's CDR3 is CASSQGTSGGGETQYF. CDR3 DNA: TGTGCCAGCAGCCAAGGGACTAGCGGGGGTGGAGAGACCCAGTACTTC.

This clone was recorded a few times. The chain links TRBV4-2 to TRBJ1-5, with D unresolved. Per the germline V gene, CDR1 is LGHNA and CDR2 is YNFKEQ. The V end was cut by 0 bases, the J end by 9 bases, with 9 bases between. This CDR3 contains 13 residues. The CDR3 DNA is TGTGCCAGCAGCCAAGAACTAGTCCGGCCCCAGCATTTT. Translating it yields CASSQELVRPQHF.

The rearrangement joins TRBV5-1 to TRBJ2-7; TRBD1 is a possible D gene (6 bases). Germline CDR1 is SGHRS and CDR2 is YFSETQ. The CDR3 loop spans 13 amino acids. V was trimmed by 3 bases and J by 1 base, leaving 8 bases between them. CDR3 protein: CASSWTASYEQYF. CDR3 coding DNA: TGCGCCAGCAGCTGGACAGCTTCCTACGAGCAGTACTTC.

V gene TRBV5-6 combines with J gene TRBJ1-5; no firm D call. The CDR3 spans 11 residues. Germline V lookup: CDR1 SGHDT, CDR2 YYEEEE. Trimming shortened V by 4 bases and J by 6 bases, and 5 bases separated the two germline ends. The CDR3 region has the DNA TGTGCCAGCAGCCTGCGTCAGCCCCAGCATTTT. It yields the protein CASSLRQPQHF.

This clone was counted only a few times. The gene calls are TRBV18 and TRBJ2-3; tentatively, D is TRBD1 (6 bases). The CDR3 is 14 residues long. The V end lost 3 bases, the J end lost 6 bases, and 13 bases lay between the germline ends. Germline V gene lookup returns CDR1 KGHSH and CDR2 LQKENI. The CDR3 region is CASSPGTPPDTQYF. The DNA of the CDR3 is TGTGCCAGCTCACCGGGGACACCTCCCGATACGCAGTATTTT.

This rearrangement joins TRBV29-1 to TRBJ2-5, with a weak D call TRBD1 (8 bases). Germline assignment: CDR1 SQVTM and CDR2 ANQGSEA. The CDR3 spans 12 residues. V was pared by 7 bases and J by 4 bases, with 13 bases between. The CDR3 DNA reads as TGCAGCGCACACAGGGGGGGAGAGACCCAGTACTTC. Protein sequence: CSAHRGGETQYF.

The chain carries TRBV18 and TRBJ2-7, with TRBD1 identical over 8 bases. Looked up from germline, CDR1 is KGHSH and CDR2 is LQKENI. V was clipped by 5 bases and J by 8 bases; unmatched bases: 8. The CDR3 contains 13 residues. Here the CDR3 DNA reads TGTGCCAGCTCAGCCGGACAGGGCGAGCAGCAGTACTTC. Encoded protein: CASSAGQGEQQYF. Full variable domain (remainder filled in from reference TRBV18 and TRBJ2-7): NAGVMQNPRHLVRRRGQEARLRCSPMKGHSHVYWYRQLPEEGLKFMVYLQKENIIDESGMPKERFSAEFPKEGPSILRIQQVVRGDSAAYFCASSAGQGEQQYFGPGTRLTVT.

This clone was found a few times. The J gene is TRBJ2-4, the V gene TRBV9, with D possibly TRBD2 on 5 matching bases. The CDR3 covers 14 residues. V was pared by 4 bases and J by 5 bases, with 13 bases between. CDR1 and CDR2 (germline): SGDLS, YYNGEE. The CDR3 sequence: CASSRTGRENIQYF. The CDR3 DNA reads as TGTGCCAGCAGCCGGACGGGAAGGGAAAACATTCAGTACTTC.

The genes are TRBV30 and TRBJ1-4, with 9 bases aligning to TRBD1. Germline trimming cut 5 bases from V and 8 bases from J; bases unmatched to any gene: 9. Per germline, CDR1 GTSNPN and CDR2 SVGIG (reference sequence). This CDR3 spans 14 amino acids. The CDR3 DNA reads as TGTGCCTGGCAACGGACAGGGGTAAACGAAAAACTGTTTTTT. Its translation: CAWQRTGVNEKLFF. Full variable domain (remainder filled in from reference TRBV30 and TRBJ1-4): SQTIHQWPATLVQPVGSPLSLECTVEGTSNPNLYWYRQAAGRGLQLLFYSVGIGQISSEVPQNLSASRPQDRQFILSSKKLLLSDSGFYLCAWQRTGVNEKLFFGSGTQLSVL.

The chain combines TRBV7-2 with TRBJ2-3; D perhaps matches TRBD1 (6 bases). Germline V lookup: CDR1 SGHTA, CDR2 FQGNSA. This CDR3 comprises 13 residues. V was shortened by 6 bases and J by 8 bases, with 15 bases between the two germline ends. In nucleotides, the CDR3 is TGTGCCAGCAGGGGGGACACTGGGGGTACGCAGTATTTT. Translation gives CASRGDTGGTQYF.

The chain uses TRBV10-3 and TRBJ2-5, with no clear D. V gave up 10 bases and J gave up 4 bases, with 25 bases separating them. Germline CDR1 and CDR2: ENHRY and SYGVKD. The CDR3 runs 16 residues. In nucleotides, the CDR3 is TGTGCCACCTCAATGAAGCTGGGCCATCTCAGAGAGACCCAGTACTTC. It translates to CATSMKLGHLRETQYF.

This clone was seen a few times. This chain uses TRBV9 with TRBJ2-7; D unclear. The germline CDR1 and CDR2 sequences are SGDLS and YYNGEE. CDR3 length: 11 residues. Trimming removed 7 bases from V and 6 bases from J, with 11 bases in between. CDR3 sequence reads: CASGLDGEQYF. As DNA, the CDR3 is TGTGCCAGCGGCCTAGACGGCGAGCAGTACTTC.

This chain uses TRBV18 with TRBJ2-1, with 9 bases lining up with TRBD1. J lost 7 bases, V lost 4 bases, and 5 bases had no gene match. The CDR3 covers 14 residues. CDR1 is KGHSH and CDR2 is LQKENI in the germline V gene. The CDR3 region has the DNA TGTGCCAGCTCACTGGGACAGGGTTCGAATGAGCAGTTCTTC. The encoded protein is CASSLGQGSNEQFF.

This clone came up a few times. CDR3 region: CASSPGYETQYF. For the CDR3, the DNA is TGTGCCAGTAGCCCGGGGTACGAGACCCAGTACTTC. The chain uses TRBV19 and TRBJ2-5, with D possibly matching TRBD2 (5 bases). CDR1 is LNHDA and CDR2 is SQIVND in the germline V gene (reference sequence). The V gene lost 6 bases and the J gene lost 5 bases, with 10 bases spanning the gap. The CDR3 is 12 residues long.

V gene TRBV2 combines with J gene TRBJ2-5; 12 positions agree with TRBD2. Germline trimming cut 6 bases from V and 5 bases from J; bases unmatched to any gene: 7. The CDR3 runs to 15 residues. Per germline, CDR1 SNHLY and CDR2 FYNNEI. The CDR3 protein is CASRELAGGGETQYF. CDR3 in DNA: TGTGCCAGCAGAGAACTAGCGGGAGGCGGGGAGACCCAGTACTTC.

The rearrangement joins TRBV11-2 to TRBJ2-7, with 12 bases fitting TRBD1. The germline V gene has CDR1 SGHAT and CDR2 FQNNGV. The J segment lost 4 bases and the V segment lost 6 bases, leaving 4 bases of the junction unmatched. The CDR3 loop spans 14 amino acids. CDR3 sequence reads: CASRRDRGRYEQYF. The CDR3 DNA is TGTGCCAGCAGAAGGGACAGGGGGCGGTACGAGCAGTACTTC.

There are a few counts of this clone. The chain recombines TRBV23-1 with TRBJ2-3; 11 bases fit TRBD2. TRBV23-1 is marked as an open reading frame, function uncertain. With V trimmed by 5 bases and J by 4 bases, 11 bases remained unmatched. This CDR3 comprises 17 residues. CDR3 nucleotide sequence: TGCGCCAGCAGTGAACTAGCGGGAGATTTCCTTCCAGATACGCAGTATTTT. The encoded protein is CASSELAGDFLPDTQYF.